The clone carrying this TCR beta chain was observed once. Data came from immunoSEQ multiplex PCR; TCRdb stores just in-frame clones and leaves some out. The profile covers thousands of clones, with roughly 84% appearing a single time and 8% to 13% taken by the ten largest. This record belongs to a study of tumour-infiltrating T cells in Burkitt lymphoma. The sequence was collected from a human donor with Burkitt lymphoma. Sequencing was done on a sample of tumor tissue.

The DNA for the CDR3 is TGTGCCAGCAGCAAAGAGGGACAGGGCGGTCAGCCCCAGCATTTT. This encodes CASSKEGQGGQPQHF. The gene calls are TRBV7-9 and TRBJ1-5; 9 nucleotides match TRBD1. Looked up from germline, CDR1 is SEHNR and CDR2 is FQNEAQ (reference sequence). The trim removed 5 bases at V and 6 bases at J, leaving 8 bases unmatched. There are 15 residues in the CDR3.